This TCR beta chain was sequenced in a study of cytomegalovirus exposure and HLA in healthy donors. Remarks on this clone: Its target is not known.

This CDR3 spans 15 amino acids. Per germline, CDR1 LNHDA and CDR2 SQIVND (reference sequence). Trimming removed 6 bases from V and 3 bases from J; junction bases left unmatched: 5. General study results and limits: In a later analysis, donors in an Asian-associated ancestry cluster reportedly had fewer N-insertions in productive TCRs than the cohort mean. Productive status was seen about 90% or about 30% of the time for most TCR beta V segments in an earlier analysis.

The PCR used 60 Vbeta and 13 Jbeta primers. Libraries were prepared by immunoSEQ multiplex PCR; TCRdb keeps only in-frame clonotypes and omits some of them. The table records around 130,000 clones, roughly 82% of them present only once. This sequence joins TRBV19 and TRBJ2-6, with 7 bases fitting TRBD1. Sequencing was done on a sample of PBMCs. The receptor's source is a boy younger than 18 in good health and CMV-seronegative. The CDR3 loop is CASSLTGVGANVLTF. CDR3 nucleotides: TGTGCCAGTAGCCTCACAGGGGTTGGGGCCAACGTCCTGACTTTC.